This TCR beta chain originates from a study of CD8 T cells in Susac syndrome. At the level of the study: Blood was drawn from Susac syndrome patients while they were therapy-naive, on corticosteroids, or on intravenous immunoglobulin alone. Study-level points and caveats: Regarding the TCR sequencing and HLA analysis, the study admitted that a relatively small number of individuals were involved.

Reverse transcription used about 0.45 to 1 ug RNA and random hexamers. Across 54 Vbeta and 13 Jbeta, TCR beta CDR3 was amplified with immunoSEQ multiplex PCR. TCRdb reprocessed the immunoSEQ multiplex PCR reads with MiXCR, giving one entry per CDR3 protein. The sample shows 67,000 or so distinct CDR3 sequences, around 93% of them seen only once. Germline V gene sequence: CDR1 MNHEY, CDR2 SVGEGT. V was cut by 8 bases and J by 0 bases, with 11 bases left in between. This CDR3 region has 13 residues. Both CD4+ and CD8+ T cells were negatively isolated, and TEMRA cells underwent FACS enrichment. This clonotype has only a few counts. What it binds is unknown.

The V gene is TRBV6-2 or TRBV6-3, the J gene TRBJ2-7; a possible D gene is TRBD2 (5 bases). This clonotype was sampled from a human donor with Susac syndrome. The specimen sequenced was CD4+ T cells from PBMCs. The CDR3 spells CASSLGSSYEQYF. Here the CDR3 DNA reads TGTGCCAGCTCGCTAGGGAGCTCCTACGAGCAGTACTTC.